These 28 T cell receptor beta chains share one sample of origin, sequenced in a study of blood T cells in healthy people across ages (dated by TCRdb to 2015 to 2017). To prepare the library, 5' RACE was applied. The second PCR ran for roughly 7 to 12 cycles and used a J-beta primer mix along with a sample-barcoded 5' primer. TCRdb trimmed public reads at Q25 via fastp, called clones via MiXCR and kept in-frame beta chains. CDR3 protein sequences are deduplicated, and each keeps its most common genes and DNA. The sample table records 1.8 million or so distinct CDR3 sequences; about two fifths of these occur just once. Roughly 23% of the sample is in the top ten clones. Specimen: blood. The receptors shown here come from a human donor in good health.

Regarding this clonotype: The junction differs from germline at one of its ends, possibly a read error. The J gene is TRBJ1-2, the V gene TRBV7-7; tentative D call: TRBD1 (6 bases). There are 18 residues in the CDR3. Germline-derived CDR1 and CDR2 are SSHAT and FNYEAQ (reference sequence). In DNA, the CDR3 is TGTGCTAGCAGCCTACATACAGGGCATCAAGGTGCGTCGTGTGGCTACACCTTC. It specifies CASSLHTGHQGASCGYTF.

The V call is TRBV20-1, the J call TRBJ2-1, with 7 nucleotides matching TRBD1. The germline V gene has CDR1 DFQATT and CDR2 SNEGSKA (reference sequence). V was clipped by 0 bases and J by 8 bases; unmatched bases: 16. CDR3 length: 17 amino acids. The CDR3 loop reads CSARDRRGFGLFDEQFF. DNA of the CDR3: TGCAGTGCTAGAGATCGCAGGGGGTTTGGTCTTTTCGATGAGCAGTTCTTC.

The sample holds a few counts of this clonotype. V gene TRBV29-1 combines with J gene TRBJ2-5; D is unclear. The CDR3 contains 11 residues. V was pared by 7 bases and J by 7 bases, with 13 bases between. The V gene's germline CDR1 is SQVTM and CDR2 ANQGSEA. CDR3 residues: CSGALPGTQYF. CDR3 coding DNA: TGCAGCGGGGCTCTCCCGGGGACCCAGTACTTC.

The V and J genes are TRBV12-3 or TRBV12-4 and TRBJ2-5; 10 bases align to TRBD1. V was clipped by 6 bases and J by 4 bases; unmatched bases: 8. The CDR3 has 15 amino acids. Written as DNA, the CDR3 is TGTGCCAGCAGGCGGAGGACAGGGGGTGGAGAGACCCAGTACTTC. Translating it yields CASRRRTGGGETQYF.

This clonotype showed up many times. The chain links TRBV9 to TRBJ1-1; 8 positions match TRBD1. This CDR3 region has 15 residues. Germline V CDR1 and CDR2: SGDLS, YYNGEE. After removal of 4 bases from V and 5 bases from J, the junction contained 10 bases not matched to a gene. DNA for the CDR3: TGTGCCAGCAGCCTTAGGACAGGGATTGGTACTGAAGCTTTCTTT. It is translated as CASSLRTGIGTEAFF.

The V and J genes are TRBV5-1 and TRBJ2-3; TRBD1 is a possible D gene (6 bases). Between the trimmed V and J ends, which lost 2 bases and 2 bases, there was a span of 12 bases. Germline CDR1 reads SGHRS; CDR2 reads YFSETQ. The CDR3 is made up of 15 amino acids. The CDR3, as DNA: TGCGCCAGCAGCTTAGTCGACAGGACCACAGATACGCAGTATTTT. Translation: CASSLVDRTTDTQYF.

The chain has TRBV5-1 and TRBJ2-4; 11 nucleotides agree with TRBD1. TRBJ2-7 matches the DNA end more closely, so the J call is doubtful. The CDR3 runs 15 residues. In germline, CDR1 is SGHRS, CDR2 YFSETQ. The CDR3 coding sequence is TGCGCCAGCAGCTCCACCGGGACAGGGGGGGACGAGCAGTACTTC. This translates into CASSSTGTGGDEQYF.

In this sample, this clonotype turned up many times. The rearrangement links TRBV2 to TRBJ2-3; D ambiguous. Trimming took 7 bases from V and 2 from J, leaving 7 bases between them. Germline CDR1 reads SNHLY; CDR2 reads FYNNEI. The CDR3 covers 12 residues. The CDR3 region is CASTANTDTQYF. The CDR3 DNA is TGTGCCAGCACAGCAAACACAGATACGCAGTATTTT.

The chain is built from TRBV24-1 and TRBJ2-1; 8 bases are a match to TRBD2. CDR1 KGHDR and CDR2 SFDVKD come from the germline V gene. The CDR3 has 12 residues. Trimming took 5 bases from V and 10 from J; bases not matched to a gene: 3. DNA of the CDR3: TGTGCCACCAGTGTGATAGCGGGGGAGCAGTTCTTC. Translated: CATSVIAGEQFF.

The V and J genes are TRBV29-1 and TRBJ2-2; 11 positions match TRBD1. Germline CDR1 reads SQVTM; CDR2 reads ANQGSEA. With 7 bases clipped from V and 4 bases from J, the junction kept 5 bases outside the gene matches. The CDR3 length is 14 residues. In DNA form, the CDR3 reads TGCAGCGCCCGGACAGGGGGCTTCACCGGGGAGCTGTTTTTT. Its translation: CSARTGGFTGELFF.

This chain uses TRBV12-5 with TRBJ1-4, with D uncertain. Germline V gene data show CDR1 as LGHNT and CDR2 as FRNRAP. The CDR3 is 13 amino acids. V was trimmed by 5 bases and J by 3 bases, leaving 7 bases between them. The CDR3 region has the DNA TGTGCTAGTGGTCGAACCCCTAATGAAAAACTGTTTTTT. The encoded protein is CASGRTPNEKLFF.

The chain links TRBV6-1 to TRBJ2-4; perhaps TRBD1 as D (6 bases). Germline-derived CDR1 and CDR2 are MNHNS and SASEGT. This CDR3 contains 15 residues. The V end was cut by 6 bases, the J end by 7 bases, with 19 bases between. The CDR3 DNA reads as TGTGCCAGCAGCTATAAAGGGACAATAGAGAACATTCAGTACTTC. As protein: CASSYKGTIENIQYF.

This clonotype was observed a handful of times. The V and J genes are TRBV12-3 or TRBV12-4 and TRBJ2-1, with 8 nucleotides matching TRBD1. Trimming cost V 5 bases and J 2 bases; bases outside gene matches: 8. This CDR3 is built from 16 residues. This chain's CDR3 is CASSRTGQVPYNEQFF. CDR3 DNA: TGTGCCAGCAGTCGTACGGGACAGGTCCCCTACAATGAGCAGTTCTTC.

This clonotype was counted between two and nine times. The gene calls are TRBV4-3 and TRBJ2-3; D not certain. CDR1 and CDR2 from the germline V gene are LGHNA and YSLEER. The CDR3 is 15 amino acids. The germline V and J ends were trimmed by 4 bases and 2 bases, with 13 bases remaining between them. Here the CDR3 DNA reads TGCGCCAGCAGCCCGGACCACCATTACACAGATACGCAGTATTTT. Protein: CASSPDHHYTDTQYF.

The chain is built from TRBV3-1 and TRBJ2-5; D possibly corresponds to TRBD2 (6 bases). CDR3 length: 14 residues. The germline V and J ends were trimmed by 1 base and 5 bases, with 11 bases remaining between them. Germline values: CDR1 LGHDT, CDR2 YNNKEL (reference sequence). This chain's CDR3 is CASSQGPSAETQYF. The CDR3 region has the DNA TGTGCCAGCAGCCAAGGCCCTAGCGCGGAGACCCAGTACTTC.

This clonotype was seen a few times. The J gene is TRBJ2-7, the V gene TRBV20-1; 8 nucleotides match TRBD2. In germline, CDR1 is DFQATT, CDR2 SNEGSKA (reference sequence). V was clipped by 2 bases and J by 7 bases; unmatched bases: 16. This CDR3 has 16 amino acids. The CDR3 is CSARSTRGLGVGEQYF. The CDR3, as DNA: TGCAGTGCTAGATCGACTAGGGGACTAGGGGTAGGTGAGCAGTACTTC.

This sequence joins TRBV5-1 and TRBJ2-7, with TRBD1 matching 7 bases. Germline V lookup: CDR1 SGHRS, CDR2 YFSETQ. This CDR3 contains 16 residues. V dropped 3 bases and J dropped 1; count of bases not matched to a gene: 10. The CDR3 loop reads CASSYRQGSSSYEQYF. CDR3 in DNA: TGCGCCAGCAGCTACCGACAGGGATCCTCATCCTACGAGCAGTACTTC.

This chain uses TRBV6-1 with TRBJ2-3; tentatively, D is TRBD1 (7 bases). CDR1 MNHNS and CDR2 SASEGT come from the germline V gene. The CDR3 is 15 amino acids. Trimming stripped 8 bases from V and 1 base from J, with 16 bases between. The CDR3 DNA reads as TGTGCCAGCTCCCGAGGGGGCGGGGGCACAGATACGCAGTATTTT. Amino acid sequence: CASSRGGGGTDTQYF.

This clonotype was seen repeatedly, ten times or more. The junction differs from germline at one of its ends, possibly a read error. DNA of the CDR3: TGTGCCAGCAGCCGAGACAGGTTGAAGACTGAAGCTTTCTTT. It encodes CASSRDRLKTEAFF. V usage is TRBV12-3 or TRBV12-4 and J usage is TRBJ1-1, with D possibly matching TRBD1 (6 bases). This CDR3 comprises 14 residues.

V is TRBV4-1 and J is TRBJ2-1, with D possibly matching TRBD2 (5 bases). CDR3 length equals 12 residues. Germline V gene lookup returns CDR1 MGHRA and CDR2 YSYEKL. Trimming removed 3 bases at V and 8 bases at J, with 8 bases between. CDR3 in amino acids: CASSHPEDEQFF. In DNA form, the CDR3 reads TGCGCCAGCAGCCACCCGGAGGATGAGCAGTTCTTC.

The rearrangement joins TRBV7-2 to TRBJ2-4; 10 bases fit TRBD2. The J call is in doubt because the DNA end fits TRBJ2-5 better. This CDR3 contains 16 residues. CDR1 SGHTA and CDR2 FQGNSA come from the germline V gene. CDR3 loop: CASSLRTSGLGETQYF. For the CDR3, the DNA is TGTGCCAGCAGCTTACGGACTAGCGGACTAGGAGAGACCCAGTACTTC.

This clonotype has a handful of counts. The chain carries TRBV29-1 and TRBJ2-1; no clear D. Per germline, CDR1 SQVTM and CDR2 ANQGSEA. Trimming stripped 4 bases from V and 1 base from J, with 8 bases between. CDR3 length equals 13 residues. CDR3 region: CSVGWQSYNEQFF. The DNA for the CDR3 is TGCAGCGTTGGATGGCAGTCCTACAATGAGCAGTTCTTC.

About this clonotype itself: A read error is likely, as this CDR3 ends without the conserved phenylalanine or tryptophan. This sequence joins TRBV6-6 and TRBJ1-2, with D unresolved. The CDR3 length is 14 residues. Trimming left V 6 bases short and J 1 base short, with 12 bases between. CDR1 is MNHNY, CDR2 SVGAGI, per germline (reference sequence). The CDR3 DNA sequence: TGTGCCAGCAGATGGCAACTTAATAACTATGGCTACACCCTC. Amino acid sequence: CASRWQLNNYGYTL.

V and J are TRBV10-3 and TRBJ2-2, with a possible D match to TRBD2 (5 bases). V shed 6 bases and J shed 0 bases, with 8 bases lying between them. The CDR3 is made up of 14 amino acids. Germline assignment: CDR1 ENHRY and CDR2 SYGVKD. The CDR3 sequence: CAIREGTNTGELFF. DNA of the CDR3: TGTGCCATCAGAGAGGGTACGAACACCGGGGAGCTGTTTTTT.

The chain uses TRBV20-1 and TRBJ2-5; D call uncertain. The V gene's germline CDR1 is DFQATT and CDR2 SNEGSKA (reference sequence). The CDR3 spans 13 residues. V shed 2 bases and J shed 3 bases, with 10 bases lying between them. The DNA for the CDR3 is TGCAGTGCTAGATCGATCATCGAAGAGACCCAGTACTTC. It translates to CSARSIIEETQYF.

Only a few counts were recorded for this clonotype. This chain connects TRBV20-1 to TRBJ2-3; TRBD1 matches at 8 bases. This CDR3 is built from 15 residues. CDR1 and CDR2 from the germline V gene are DFQATT and SNEGSKA (reference sequence). The V gene end was trimmed by 4 bases and the J gene end by 6 bases; junction bases not matched to a gene: 12. CDR3 DNA: TGCAGTGCTAAAGACAGGGGCCCGCGCGGGGATACGCAGTATTTT. It specifies CSAKDRGPRGDTQYF.

This clonotype was counted a few times. The chain employs TRBV7-9 and TRBJ2-1; 7 nucleotides match TRBD1. V was clipped by 1 base and J by 7 bases; unmatched bases: 7. From germline, CDR1 is SEHNR and CDR2 FQNEAQ (reference sequence). This CDR3 region has 15 residues. The CDR3, as DNA: TGTGCCAGCAGCTTAGTCCGACAGGGAAGGAATGAGCAGTTCTTC. Translated: CASSLVRQGRNEQFF. The entire variable domain, with the rest obtained from reference TRBV7-9 and TRBJ2-1, is as follows: DTGVSQNPRHKITKRGQNVTFRCDPISEHNRLYWYRQTLGQGPEFLTYFQNEAQLEKSRLLSDRFSAERPKGSFSTLEIQRTEQGDSAMYLCASSLVRQGRNEQFFGPGTRLTVL.

The V and J genes are TRBV20-1 and TRBJ1-6; TRBD1 aligns across 7 bases. V trimming: 6 bases; J trimming: 7 bases; junction bases outside the gene matches: 9. The CDR3 spans 14 residues. Germline CDR1 and CDR2: DFQATT and SNEGSKA (reference sequence). In DNA, the CDR3 is TGCAGTGCGAAAAAGGGGGCTCAAAATTCACCCCTCCACTTT. This sequence encodes CSAKKGAQNSPLHF.